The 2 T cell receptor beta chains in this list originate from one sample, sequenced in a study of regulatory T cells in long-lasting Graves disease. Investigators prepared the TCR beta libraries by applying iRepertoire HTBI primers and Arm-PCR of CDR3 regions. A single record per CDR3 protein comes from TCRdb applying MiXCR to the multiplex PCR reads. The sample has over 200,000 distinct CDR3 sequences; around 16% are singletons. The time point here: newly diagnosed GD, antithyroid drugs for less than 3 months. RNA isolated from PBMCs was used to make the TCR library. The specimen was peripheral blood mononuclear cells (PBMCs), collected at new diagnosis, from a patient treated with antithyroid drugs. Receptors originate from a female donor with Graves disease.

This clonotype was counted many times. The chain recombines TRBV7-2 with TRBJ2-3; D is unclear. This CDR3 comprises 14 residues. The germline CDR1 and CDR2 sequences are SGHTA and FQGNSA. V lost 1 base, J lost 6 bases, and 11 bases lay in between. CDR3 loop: CASSLGSVWDTQYF. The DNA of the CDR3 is TGTGCCAGCAGCTTAGGGTCCGTGTGGGATACGCAGTATTTT.

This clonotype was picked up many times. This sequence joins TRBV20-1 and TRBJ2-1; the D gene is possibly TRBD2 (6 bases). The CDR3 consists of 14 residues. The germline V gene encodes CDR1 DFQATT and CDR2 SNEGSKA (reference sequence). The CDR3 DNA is TGCAGCTCCCAGGAGGGAGCCTCCTACAATGAGCAGTTCTTC. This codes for CSSQEGASYNEQFF.